This T cell receptor beta chain was captured in a study of blood T cell repertoires in COVID-19. Whole-study context: T cells, B-cell-depleted T cells, or PBMCs provided the cDNA or gDNA that served as material.

Clones were sequenced by immunoSEQ multiplex PCR, and TCRdb holds only the in-frame ones, with some missing. The top ten hold under 0.6% of the sample, which has some 65,000 clones, roughly 88% seen once. Input material: peripheral blood. The sequence came from a man between 45 and 60 years old with COVID-19, enrolled during active disease.

CDR3 bases: TGTGCCAGCAGTGACTCCAACCGAGGCACTGAAGCTTTCTTT. Translating it yields CASSDSNRGTEAFF. The gene calls are TRBV6-4 and TRBJ1-1; D call uncertain. Germline V gene lookup returns CDR1 MRHNA and CDR2 SNTAGT. V lost 0 bases and J lost 4, with 9 bases in between. The CDR3 totals 14 residues.